The present TCR beta chain was sequenced within a study of tumor-infiltrating lymphocytes in primary liver carcinoma. Reverse transcription of 500 to 650 ng total RNA with a constant-region primer produced TCR beta cDNA. Construction of TCR beta libraries relied on three successive nested multiplex PCR rounds employing slightly modified ARM-PCR. It was with TRBV1-TRBV30 forward primers and a C-beta reverse primer that the first two PCR rounds were run, at roughly 9 cycles each. TCRdb analysed the multiplex PCR reads with MiXCR anew, one entry per CDR3 protein. The data contain around 120,000 distinct CDR3 sequences, approximately 70% of them singletons. This clonotype appeared a few times. Co-extraction of both nucleic acids (RNA and DNA) used roughly 19-33 mg of unsorted bulk tissue. CDR3 length equals 16 residues. Germline V gives CDR1 MNHNY, CDR2 SVGAGI (reference sequence). V was clipped by 0 bases and J by 0 bases, with 10 bases between them.

This TCR was recovered from a woman aged 55-75 years with primary liver carcinoma and hepatitis B virus infection. Sequencing was carried out using liver tumor tissue from sampling region 1. Subset specified: tumor region T1, superior pole. V usage is TRBV6-6 and J usage is TRBJ2-3; no clear D gene. CDR3 in amino acids: CASSYSSSASTDTQYF. In DNA form, the CDR3 reads TGTGCCAGCAGTTACTCGTCCAGCGCGAGCACAGATACGCAGTATTTT.